Below are 9 T cell receptor beta chains sequenced from a single sample in a study of cytotoxic CD8 clonotypes in ibrutinib-treated CLL. Libraries were prepared by immunoSEQ multiplex PCR; TCRdb keeps only in-frame clonotypes and omits some of them. This sample has 150,000 to 250,000 clones, with roughly 72% found just once. The sequencing here drew on PBMCs, taken after 24 months of ibrutinib treatment. The receptors shown here come from a human donor with chronic lymphocytic leukemia.

The gene calls are TRBV9 and TRBJ1-4, with D hard to call. The CDR3 spans 13 residues. Deletions cut 3 bases from V and 3 bases from J, with 6 bases between. Germline V gene data show CDR1 as SGDLS and CDR2 as YYNGEE. CDR3 sequence: CASSASPNEKLFF. The CDR3 DNA sequence: TGTGCCAGCAGCGCCAGCCCTAATGAAAAACTGTTTTTT.

A few counts support this clone. J is TRBJ1-2 and V is TRBV5-6; D might be TRBD1 (6 bases). V shed 4 bases and J shed 4 bases, with 20 bases lying between them. The CDR3 sequence is 16 residues long. Germline values: CDR1 SGHDT, CDR2 YYEEEE. CDR3 loop: CASSRGGRSLSYGYTF. The CDR3 DNA sequence: TGTGCCAGCAGCCGGGGGGGCAGGAGCCTCTCCTATGGCTACACCTTC.

A few counts support this clone. Other DNA sequences from this sample encode an identical CDR3 as well. The V call is TRBV7-2, the J call TRBJ1-5, with D uncertain. CDR1 and CDR2 (germline): SGHTA, FQGNSA. The CDR3 is 12 amino acids. Trimming removed 6 bases from V and 0 bases from J, with 3 bases in between. The CDR3 sequence: CASSYSNQPQHF. The CDR3 DNA reads TGTGCCAGCAGTTATAGCAATCAGCCCCAGCATTTT.

The gene calls are TRBV5-1 and TRBJ2-1; 10 nucleotides agree with TRBD2. V gave up 3 bases and J gave up 3 bases; unmatched junction bases: 3. The CDR3 totals 15 residues. CDR1 SGHRS and CDR2 YFSETQ come from the germline V gene. The CDR3 nucleotides read TGCGCCAGCAGCTCCCTAGCGGGAGTCTACAATGAGCAGTTCTTC. It codes for CASSSLAGVYNEQFF.

This clone was observed a few times. The chain carries TRBV30 and TRBJ2-1; D is unclear. V dropped 2 bases and J dropped 5 bases, with 1 base sitting between them. The germline V gene has CDR1 GTSNPN and CDR2 SVGIG (reference sequence). CDR3 size: 10 residues. CDR3 in amino acids: CAWSHNEQFF. As DNA, the CDR3 is TGTGCCTGGAGTCACAATGAGCAGTTCTTC.

This sequence joins TRBV25-1 and TRBJ2-5; weak D call: TRBD2 (6 bases). Germline V lookup: CDR1 MGHDK, CDR2 SYGVNS. This CDR3 is 16 amino acids long. Trimming shortened V by 6 bases and J by 5 bases, and 22 bases separated the two germline ends. The CDR3 here is CASSLLGGSEEETQYF. CDR3 DNA: TGTGCCAGCAGCCTCCTGGGAGGATCCGAGGAGGAGACCCAGTACTTC.

V is TRBV5-4 and J is TRBJ1-6, with D possibly matching TRBD1 (5 bases). Trimming stripped 0 bases from V and 5 bases from J, with 9 bases between. This CDR3 has 15 residues. Germline V lookup: CDR1 SGHNT, CDR2 YYREEE (reference sequence). CDR3 in amino acids: CASSLGGTHNSPLHF. CDR3 coding DNA: TGTGCCAGCAGCTTGGGTGGGACCCATAATTCACCCCTCCACTTT.

The chain is built from TRBV7-8 and TRBJ1-1; D may be TRBD1 (5 bases). Trimming left V 2 bases short and J 4 bases short, with 8 bases between. The CDR3 spans 13 residues. Looked up from germline, CDR1 is SGHVS and CDR2 is FQNEAQ. This chain's CDR3 is CASSLMGVTEAFF. In DNA form, the CDR3 reads TGTGCCAGCAGCTTAATGGGGGTCACTGAAGCTTTCTTT.

This clone was detected once. V is TRBV5-1 and J is TRBJ2-1; 12 nucleotides agree with TRBD2. Germline-derived CDR1 and CDR2 are SGHRS and YFSETQ. This CDR3 region has 19 residues. J lost 4 bases, V lost 0 bases, and 11 bases had no gene match. CDR3 loop: CASSLAPMSSGRAYNEQFF. Written as DNA, the CDR3 is TGCGCCAGCAGCTTGGCCCCGATGTCTAGCGGGAGGGCTTACAATGAGCAGTTCTTC. Using reference TRBV5-1 and TRBJ2-1 for the parts outside the CDR3, the full variable domain is KAGVTQTPRYLIKTRGQQVTLSCSPISGHRSVSWYQQTPGQGLQFLFEYFSETQRNKGNFPGRFSGRQFSNSRSEMNVSTLELGDSALYLCASSLAPMSSGRAYNEQFFGPGTRLTVL.